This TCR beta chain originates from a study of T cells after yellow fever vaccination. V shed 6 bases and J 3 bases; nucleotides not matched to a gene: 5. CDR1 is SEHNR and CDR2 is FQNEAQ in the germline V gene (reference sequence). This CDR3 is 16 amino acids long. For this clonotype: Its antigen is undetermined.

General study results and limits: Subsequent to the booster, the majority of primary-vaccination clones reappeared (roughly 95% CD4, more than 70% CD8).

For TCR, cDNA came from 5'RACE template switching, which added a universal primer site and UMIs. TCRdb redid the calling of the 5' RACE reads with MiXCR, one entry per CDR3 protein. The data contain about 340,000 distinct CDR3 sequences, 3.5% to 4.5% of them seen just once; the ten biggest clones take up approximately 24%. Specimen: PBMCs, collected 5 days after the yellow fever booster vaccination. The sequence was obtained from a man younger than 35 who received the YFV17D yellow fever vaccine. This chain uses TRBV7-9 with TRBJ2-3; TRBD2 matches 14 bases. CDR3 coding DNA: TGTGCCAGCAGTTCCGGGACTAGCGGGAGTACAGATACGCAGTATTTT. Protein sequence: CASSSGTSGSTDTQYF.